The text below deals with one T cell receptor beta chain. As yet, its antigen is unknown. The method was immunoSEQ multiplex PCR; TCRdb's version includes in-frame clones alone and lacks a portion of them. The sample has a few hundred thousand clones, almost 90% seen once. This entry comes from a study of cytomegalovirus exposure and HLA in healthy donors. Study context: In a later analysis, the 130 or so validation repertoires were reported to have used the same platform as the roughly 700 first-cohort repertoires. Study-wide findings and caveats: Altogether, 170 or so TCR beta chains were recorded as cytomegalovirus-associated. A later analysis found first-cohort TCR clusters tended to co-occur in the 130 or so validation repertoires.

The CDR3 is 15 residues long. The ends were cut back, 0 bases at V and 4 bases at J, with 11 bases in the middle. The germline gives CDR1 MNHEY, CDR2 SVGAGI. The chain has TRBV6-5 and TRBJ2-3; no clear D gene. Sequences were obtained from PBMCs. The receptor's source is a woman under 30 in good health and CMV-seronegative. The CDR3 DNA reads as TGTGCCAGCAGTTACTCGAGCGTTTTCCCAGATACGCAGTATTTT. It encodes CASSYSSVFPDTQYF.